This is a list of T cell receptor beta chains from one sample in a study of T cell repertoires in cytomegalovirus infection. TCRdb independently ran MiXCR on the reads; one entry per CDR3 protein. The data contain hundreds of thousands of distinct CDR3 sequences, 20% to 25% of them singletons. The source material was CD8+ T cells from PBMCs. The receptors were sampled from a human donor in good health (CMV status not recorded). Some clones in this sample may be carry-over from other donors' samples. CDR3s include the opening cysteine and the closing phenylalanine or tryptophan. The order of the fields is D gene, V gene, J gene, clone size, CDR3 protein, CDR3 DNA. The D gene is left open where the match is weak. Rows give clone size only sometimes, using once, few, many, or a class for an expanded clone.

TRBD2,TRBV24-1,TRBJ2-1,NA,CATSASTDSGLAGDNEQFF,TGTGCCACCAGTGCATCGACAGACTCGGGACTAGCTGGGGACAATGAGCAGTTCTTC
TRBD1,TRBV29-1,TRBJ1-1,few,CSVERGNRGATEAFF,TGCAGCGTTGAGAGGGGGAACAGGGGGGCCACTGAAGCTTTCTTT
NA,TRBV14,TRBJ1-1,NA,CASSRTGLSTEAFF,TGTGCCAGCAGCCGCACAGGGTTGAGCACTGAAGCTTTCTTT
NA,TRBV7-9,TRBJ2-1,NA,CATLGPGGRYNEQFF,TGTGCCACCCTAGGGCCGGGGGGCCGATACAATGAGCAGTTCTTC
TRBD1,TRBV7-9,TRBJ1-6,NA,CAIEGQEASPLHF,TGTGCCATCGAGGGACAGGAGGCTTCACCCCTCCACTTT
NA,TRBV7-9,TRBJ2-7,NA,CASSEVGTRAYEQYF,TGTGCCAGCAGCGAGGTCGGGACAAGAGCCTACGAGCAGTACTTC
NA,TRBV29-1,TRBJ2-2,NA,CSVEDYPNTGELFF,TGCAGCGTTGAGGACTATCCGAACACCGGGGAGCTGTTTTTT
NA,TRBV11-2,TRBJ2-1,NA,CASSYGTLNEQFF,TGTGCCAGCAGCTACGGGACTTTGAATGAGCAGTTCTTC
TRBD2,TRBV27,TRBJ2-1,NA,CASSAPGLRNEQFF,TGTGCCAGCAGTGCTCCGGGACTAAGAAATGAGCAGTTCTTC
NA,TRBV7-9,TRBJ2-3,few,CASSFIRGGTDTQYF,TGTGCCAGCAGCTTTATCAGGGGAGGGACAGATACGCAGTATTTT
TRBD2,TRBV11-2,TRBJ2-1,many,CASSLVAGGRHNEQFF,TGTGCCAGCAGCTTAGTTGCGGGGGGGCGACACAATGAGCAGTTCTTC
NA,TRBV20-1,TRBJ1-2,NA,CSAPDRDGYTF,TGCAGTGCCCCAGACCGGGATGGCTACACCTTC
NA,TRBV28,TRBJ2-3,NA,CASSFLAVQGPDTQYF,TGTGCCAGCAGTTTTTTGGCGGTTCAAGGGCCAGATACGCAGTATTTT
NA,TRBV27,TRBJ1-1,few,CASLGTWGDTEAFF,TGTGCCAGCTTGGGGACCTGGGGGGACACTGAAGCTTTCTTT
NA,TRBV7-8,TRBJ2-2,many,CASSLVTWNTGELFF,TGTGCCAGCAGCTTAGTTACTTGGAACACCGGGGAGCTGTTTTTT
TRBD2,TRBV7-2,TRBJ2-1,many,CASSFLAGGLTNEQFF,TGTGCCAGCAGCTTCCTAGCGGGGGGGCTAACCAATGAGCAGTTCTTC
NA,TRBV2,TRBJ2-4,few,CASSEVPGEAKNIQYF,TGTGCCAGCAGTGAAGTACCCGGCGAAGCCAAAAACATTCAGTACTTC
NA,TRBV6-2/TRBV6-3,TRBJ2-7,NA,CASSRPGRNPYEQYF,TGTGCCAGCAGTCGACCGGGACGGAACCCCTACGAGCAGTACTTC
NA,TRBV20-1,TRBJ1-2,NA,CSARDQVDYGYTF,TGCAGTGCTAGAGACCAGGTTGACTATGGCTACACCTTC
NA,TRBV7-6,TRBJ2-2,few,CASSFHWNTGELFF,TGTGCCAGCAGCTTCCACTGGAACACCGGGGAGCTGTTTTTT
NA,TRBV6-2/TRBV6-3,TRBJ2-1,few,CASSTWTTETYNEQFF,TGTGCCAGCAGTACTTGGACTACAGAAACCTACAATGAGCAGTTCTTC
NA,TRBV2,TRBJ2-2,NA,CASSDPRKNTGELFF,TGTGCCAGCAGTGACCCCAGGAAGAACACCGGGGAGCTGTTTTTT
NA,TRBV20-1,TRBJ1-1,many,CSASRGPEAFF,TGCAGTGCTAGTAGGGGCCCTGAAGCTTTCTTT
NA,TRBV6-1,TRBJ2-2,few,CASSSGNTGELFF,TGTGCCAGCAGTTCCGGGAACACCGGGGAGCTGTTTTTT
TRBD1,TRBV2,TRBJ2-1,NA,CASRGLPPGQGTYNEQFF,TGTGCCAGCAGGGGACTCCCTCCGGGACAGGGCACCTACAATGAGCAGTTCTTC
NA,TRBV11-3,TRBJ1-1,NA,CVSSSSGHRNTEAFF,TGTGTCAGCAGCTCATCGGGACACCGGAACACTGAAGCTTTCTTT
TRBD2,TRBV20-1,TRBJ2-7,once,CSALAGGPYEQYF,TGCAGTGCTCTAGCGGGGGGACCCTACGAGCAGTACTTC
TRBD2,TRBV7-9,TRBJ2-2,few,CASSLAASGGPNTGELFF,TGTGCCAGCAGCTTAGCCGCTAGCGGGGGTCCGAACACCGGGGAGCTGTTTTTT
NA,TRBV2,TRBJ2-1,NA,CASSEGLRPNNEQFF,TGTGCCAGCAGTGAAGGTCTCAGGCCAAACAATGAGCAGTTCTTC